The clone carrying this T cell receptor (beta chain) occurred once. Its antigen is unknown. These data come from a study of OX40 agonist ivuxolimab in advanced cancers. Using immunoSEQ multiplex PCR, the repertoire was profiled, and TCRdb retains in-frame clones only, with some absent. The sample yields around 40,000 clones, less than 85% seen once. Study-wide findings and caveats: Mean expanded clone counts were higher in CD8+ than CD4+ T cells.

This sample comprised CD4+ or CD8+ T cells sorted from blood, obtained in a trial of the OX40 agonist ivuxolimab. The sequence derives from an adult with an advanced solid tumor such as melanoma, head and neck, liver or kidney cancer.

Here the CDR3 reads CASSSRQGSDEAFF. CDR3 sequence (DNA): TGTGCCAGCAGCAGTAGACAGGGTTCTGATGAAGCTTTCTTT. The chain couples TRBV6-1 to TRBJ1-1; 7 bases agree with TRBD1. This CDR3 is 14 amino acids long. Germline CDR1 and CDR2: MNHNS and SASEGT. The V and J ends lost 6 bases and 7 bases, in that order; junction bases with no gene match: 11.